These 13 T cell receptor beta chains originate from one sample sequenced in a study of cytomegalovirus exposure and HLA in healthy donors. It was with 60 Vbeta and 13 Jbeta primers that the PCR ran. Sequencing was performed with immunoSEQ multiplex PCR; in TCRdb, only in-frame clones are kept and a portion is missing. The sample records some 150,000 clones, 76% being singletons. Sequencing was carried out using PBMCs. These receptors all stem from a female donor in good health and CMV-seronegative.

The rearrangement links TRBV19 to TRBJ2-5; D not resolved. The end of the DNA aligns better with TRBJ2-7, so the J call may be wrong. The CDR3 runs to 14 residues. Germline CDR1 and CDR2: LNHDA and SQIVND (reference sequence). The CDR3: CASSTVDGDYEQYF. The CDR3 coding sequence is TGTGCCAGTAGTACGGTGGATGGGGACTACGAGCAGTACTTC.

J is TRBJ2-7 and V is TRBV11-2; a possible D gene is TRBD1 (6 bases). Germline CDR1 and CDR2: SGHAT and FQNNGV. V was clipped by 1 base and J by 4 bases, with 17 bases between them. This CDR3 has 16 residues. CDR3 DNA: TGTGCCAGCAGCTTAGGTGCAGGGGCCAAAGTATACGAGCAGTACTTC. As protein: CASSLGAGAKVYEQYF.

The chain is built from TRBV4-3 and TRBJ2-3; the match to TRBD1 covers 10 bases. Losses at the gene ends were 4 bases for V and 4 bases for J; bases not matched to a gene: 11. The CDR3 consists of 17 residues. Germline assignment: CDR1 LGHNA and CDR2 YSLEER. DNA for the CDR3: TGCGCCAGCAGCCCTCTTCCCCCGGGACAGGGGCCAGATACGCAGTATTTT. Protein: CASSPLPPGQGPDTQYF.

The CDR3 protein is CASSPTSGANVLTF. The CDR3 DNA is TGTGCCAGCAGCCCCACTTCTGGGGCCAACGTCCTGACTTTC. This rearrangement joins TRBV9 to TRBJ2-6; D gene ambiguous. The germline gives CDR1 SGDLS, CDR2 YYNGEE. V was pared by 4 bases and J by 1 base, with 6 bases between. There are 14 residues in the CDR3.

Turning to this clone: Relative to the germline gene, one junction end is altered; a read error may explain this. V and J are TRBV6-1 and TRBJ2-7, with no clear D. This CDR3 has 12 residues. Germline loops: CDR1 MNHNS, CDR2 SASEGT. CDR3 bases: TGTGCCAGCAGTGAACCACGAGTGAGTCCCATTTGG. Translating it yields CASSEPRVSPIW.

CDR3 sequence reads: CASSFTPGWGTPGLDTDTQYF. Written as DNA, the CDR3 is TGTGCCAGCAGCTTCACCCCAGGGTGGGGTACACCGGGACTAGACACAGATACGCAGTATTTT. The chain uses TRBV7-6 and TRBJ2-3; 8 nucleotides match TRBD2. Germline assignment: CDR1 SGHVS and CDR2 FNYEAQ. The V gene end was trimmed by 3 bases and the J gene end by 2 bases; junction bases not matched to a gene: 22. The CDR3 has 21 amino acids.

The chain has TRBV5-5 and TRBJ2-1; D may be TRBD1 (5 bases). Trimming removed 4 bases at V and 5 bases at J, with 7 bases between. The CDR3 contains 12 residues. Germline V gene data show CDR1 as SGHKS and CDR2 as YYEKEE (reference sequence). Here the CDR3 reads CASSPTDNEQFF. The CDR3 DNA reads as TGTGCCAGCAGCCCGACAGACAATGAGCAGTTCTTC.

CDR3: CASSLALRDRGNSPLHF. The CDR3 region has the DNA TGTGCCAGCAGCTTAGCGTTACGGGACAGGGGAAATTCACCCCTCCACTTT. The V gene is TRBV7-9, the J gene TRBJ1-6; 10 positions match TRBD1. Germline trimming cut 0 bases from V and 7 bases from J; bases unmatched to any gene: 6. The germline V gene has CDR1 SEHNR and CDR2 FQNEAQ (reference sequence). This CDR3 is 17 amino acids long.

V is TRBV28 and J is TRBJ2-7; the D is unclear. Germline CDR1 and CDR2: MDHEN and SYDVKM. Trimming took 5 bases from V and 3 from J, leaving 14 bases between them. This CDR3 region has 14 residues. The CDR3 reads CASSDGPADYEQYF. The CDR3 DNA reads TGTGCCAGCAGTGATGGGCCAGCAGACTACGAGCAGTACTTC.

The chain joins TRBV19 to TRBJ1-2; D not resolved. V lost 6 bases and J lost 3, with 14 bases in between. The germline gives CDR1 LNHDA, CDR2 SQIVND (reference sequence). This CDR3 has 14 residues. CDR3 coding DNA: TGTGCCAGTAGATTGTATCGGAGTGACTATGGCTACACCTTC. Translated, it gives CASRLYRSDYGYTF. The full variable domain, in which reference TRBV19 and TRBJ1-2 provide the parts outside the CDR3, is DGGITQSPKYLFRKEGQNVTLSCEQNLNHDAMYWYRQDPGQGLRLIYYSQIVNDFQKGDIAEGYSVSREKKESFPLTVTSAQKNPTAFYLCASRLYRSDYGYTFGSGTRLTVV.

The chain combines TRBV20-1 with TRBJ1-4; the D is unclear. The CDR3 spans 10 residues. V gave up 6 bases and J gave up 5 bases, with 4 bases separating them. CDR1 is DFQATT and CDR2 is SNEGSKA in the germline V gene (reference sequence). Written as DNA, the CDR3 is TGCAGTGCCTCGAATGAAAAACTGTTTTTT. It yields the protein CSASNEKLFF.

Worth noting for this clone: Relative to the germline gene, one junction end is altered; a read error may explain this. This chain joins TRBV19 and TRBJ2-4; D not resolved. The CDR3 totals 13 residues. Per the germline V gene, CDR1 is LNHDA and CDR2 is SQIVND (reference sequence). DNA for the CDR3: TGTGCCACAAGTGGGCAGACCAAAAACAGTCAGTACTTC. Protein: CATSGQTKNSQYF.

The CDR3 sequence is CASSPQGKMGYGYTF. CDR3 nucleotides: TGTGCCAGCAGCCCTCAGGGTAAAATGGGCTATGGCTACACCTTC. V and J are TRBV7-2 and TRBJ1-2, with D tentatively TRBD1 (5 bases). This CDR3 spans 15 amino acids. The ends were cut back, 5 bases at V and 4 bases at J, with 17 bases in the middle. Germline V CDR1 and CDR2: SGHTA, FQGNSA.